This T cell receptor (beta chain) originates from a study of CD8+CD57+ T cells in acquired aplastic anemia. The study, taken as a whole, reports: A set of 25 to 35 CD8+ CDR3 sequences was shared between patients and controls, and these sequences appeared highly expressed in patients.

The CDR3 runs to 15 residues. The V end was cut by 1 base, the J end by 3 bases, with 12 bases between. For CDR3 and TCR beta VDJ profiling, genomic DNA was the template used. TCRdb re-called the reads through MiXCR, storing one row per CDR3 protein. The sample carries about 150,000 distinct CDR3 sequences, around 47% recorded once. This clonotype appeared many times. Its specificity is unknown. Sequencing was done on patients that had shown CD8+CD57+ cell expansion by flow cytometry. The receptor comes from a human donor with aplastic anemia. V usage is TRBV12-3 or TRBV12-4 and J usage is TRBJ1-2; D gene ambiguous. Sequencing was performed on sorted CD4+, CD8+, or CD8+CD57+ T cells (not recorded which) from PBMCs. Here the CDR3 reads CASSLGQLIDYGYTF. Written as DNA, the CDR3 is TGTGCCAGCAGTTTAGGCCAGTTAATCGACTATGGCTACACCTTC.